This T cell receptor (beta chain) was documented in a study of early T cells in non-severe SARS-CoV-2 infection. The germline V gene encodes CDR1 SQVTM and CDR2 ANQGSEA. Between the trimmed V and J ends, which lost 4 bases and 0 bases, there was a span of 7 bases. The CDR3 is made up of 12 amino acids. Separate cDNA molecules each had unique molecular identifiers attached to them. Via MiXCR, TCRdb re-called the 5' RACE reads, giving one row per CDR3 protein. The sample lists some 54,000 distinct CDR3 sequences, roughly a tenth occurring once. The TCR was taken from an adult who was a healthcare worker with PCR-confirmed SARS-CoV-2 infection or an uninfected control (not recorded which). The material sequenced was whole blood. This chain joins TRBV29-1 and TRBJ2-7; D gene ambiguous. CDR3 DNA: TGCAGCGTTGGAGGCTACTCCTACGAGCAGTACTTC. Its translation: CSVGGYSYEQYF.